Following are 4 T cell receptor beta chains from one sample sequenced in a study of radiation and T cells in renal cell carcinoma (dated by TCRdb to 2018 to 2021). The time point label on this specimen signifies: blood 4 weeks post-SBRT, at nephrectomy. Explained via the paper, the treatment or condition label denotes: 15 Gy SBRT to primary tumor, nephrectomy 4 weeks later. Library preparation was by the immunoSEQ multiplex PCR assay. Drawn from immuneACCESS, this table holds only the in-frame rearrangements with V and J called that TCRdb kept. Clones are partly lost; checked studies trace under half to an unresolved V gene and leave the rest unexplained. This sample holds 75,000 to 90,000 clones; nearly 90% were observed only once. The top ten clonotypes cover over 5.5% of the sample. The starting material was blood, obtained from a patient whose treatment included radiotherapy and nephrectomy. The receptors were gathered from a woman aged 65 to 85 with renal cell carcinoma.

The chain joins TRBV5-4 to TRBJ1-2; possible D gene TRBD1, 5 bases. Trimming stripped 0 bases from V and 4 bases from J, with 13 bases between. The CDR3 contains 15 residues. Germline V CDR1 and CDR2: SGHNT, YYREEE (reference sequence). DNA of the CDR3: TGTGCCAGCAGCTTGGAGGGGCCCCCCCCCTATGGCTACACCTTC. It yields the protein CASSLEGPPPYGYTF.

Of note for this clone: The sample holds other DNA sequences that translate to the same CDR3. The chain carries TRBV19 and TRBJ1-1, with D hard to call. With 0 bases removed from V and 1 base from J, the gap between germline ends came to 6 bases. Germline loops: CDR1 LNHDA, CDR2 SQIVND (reference sequence). This CDR3 comprises 14 residues. The CDR3 nucleotides are TGTGCCAGTAGTATAGAAGTGAGGAACACTGAAGCTTTCTTT. Translating it yields CASSIEVRNTEAFF.

On this clone: Other nucleotide sequences from this sample produce the same CDR3. The J gene is TRBJ2-7, the V gene TRBV29-1; the match to TRBD1 covers 8 bases. Looked up from germline, CDR1 is SQVTM and CDR2 is ANQGSEA. The V segment lost 1 base and the J segment 4 bases; nucleotides outside the gene matches: 9. The CDR3 consists of 15 residues. CDR3 region: CSVEVRQGATYEQYF. CDR3 nucleotides: TGCAGCGTTGAAGTTCGGCAGGGGGCCACATACGAGCAGTACTTC.

This rearrangement joins TRBV10-1 to TRBJ2-3; 15 bases match TRBD2. V gave up 4 bases and J gave up 5 bases; unmatched junction bases: 7. The CDR3 consists of 17 residues. CDR1 WNHNN and CDR2 SYGVQD come from the germline V gene (reference sequence). CDR3 DNA: TGCGCCAGCAGTGCCCTTGGACTAGCGGGGGGGGTAGATACGCAGTATTTT. Translation gives CASSALGLAGGVDTQYF.